Following are 27 T cell receptor beta chains from one sample sequenced in a study of CD8 T cells in Susac syndrome. Random hexamers primed reverse transcription of about 0.45 to 1 ug RNA. MiXCR, applied by TCRdb to the immunoSEQ multiplex PCR reads, yields one record per CDR3 protein. The sample records under 200,000 distinct CDR3 sequences, around 93% being singletons. The sequenced sample was CD8+ T cells from PBMCs. These receptors came from a human donor with Susac syndrome.

In DNA, the CDR3 is TGTGCCAGCAGTCGGACCGGGACAGGGTGGAATGAGCAGTTCTTC. It translates to CASSRTGTGWNEQFF. The rearrangement joins TRBV6-6 to TRBJ2-1, with 9 bases matching TRBD1. The junction had 9 bases not matched to a gene; V was cut back by 5 bases and J by 7 bases. Germline lookup yields CDR1 MNHNY and CDR2 SVGAGI (reference sequence). The length of the CDR3 is 15 residues.

The chain has TRBV3-1 and TRBJ2-3; 7 nucleotides align to TRBD2. J gave up 0 bases and V 0 bases, and 6 bases lay outside the gene matches. The germline CDR1 and CDR2 sequences are LGHDT and YNNKEL (reference sequence). This CDR3 region has 17 residues. The CDR3 loop is CASSQEFSGGSTDTQYF. DNA of the CDR3: TGTGCCAGCAGCCAAGAGTTTTCGGGAGGCAGCACAGATACGCAGTATTTT.

This chain's CDR3 is CASSSGQGIYEQYF. The CDR3 coding sequence is TGTGCCAGCAGCTCGGGACAGGGGATCTACGAGCAGTACTTC. The V and J genes are TRBV7-9 and TRBJ2-7; 10 bases map to TRBD1. Trimming at V came to 4 bases and at J to 3 bases, leaving 3 bases not matched to a gene. Germline-derived CDR1 and CDR2 are SEHNR and FQNEAQ (reference sequence). CDR3 length: 14 amino acids.

This chain joins TRBV19 and TRBJ2-7; 8 bases agree with TRBD1. CDR3 length: 14 residues. Per germline, CDR1 LNHDA and CDR2 SQIVND (reference sequence). V trimming: 6 bases; J trimming: 6 bases; junction bases outside the gene matches: 10. In nucleotides, the CDR3 is TGTGCCAGTAGACCGACAGGGGTGGTCTCCGAGCAGTACTTC. Protein product: CASRPTGVVSEQYF.

The chain links TRBV20-1 to TRBJ2-7; D gene ambiguous. Germline V gives CDR1 DFQATT, CDR2 SNEGSKA (reference sequence). There are 11 residues in the CDR3. The ends were cut back, 3 bases at V and 4 bases at J, with 7 bases in the middle. The CDR3 is CSASDGYEQYF. In DNA, the CDR3 is TGCAGTGCTAGTGATGGGTACGAGCAGTACTTC.

The chain uses TRBV9 and TRBJ2-3; D is ambiguous. The CDR3 is made up of 12 amino acids. Germline CDR1 is SGDLS and CDR2 is YYNGEE. Trimming took off 0 bases at V and 6 bases at J, with 5 bases between the two ends. CDR3 in DNA: TGTGCCAGCAGCGTAGTTGACGATACGCAGTATTTT. It translates to CASSVVDDTQYF.

The gene calls are TRBV5-1 and TRBJ1-4; 7 bases line up with TRBD1. V gave up 4 bases and J gave up 2 bases; unmatched junction bases: 5. The CDR3 is 15 amino acids. The germline V gene encodes CDR1 SGHRS and CDR2 YFSETQ. DNA of the CDR3: TGCGCCAGCAGCATACTACAGGGGACTAATGAAAAACTGTTTTTT. This codes for CASSILQGTNEKLFF.

The gene calls are TRBV13 and TRBJ2-2, with D possibly being TRBD2 (5 bases). V lost 7 bases and J lost 2, with 11 bases in between. There are 14 residues in the CDR3. The germline gives CDR1 PRHDT, CDR2 FYEKMQ (reference sequence). CDR3 sequence (DNA): TGTGCCAGCACCCCCGGGATTAACACCGGGGAGCTGTTTTTT. Its translation: CASTPGINTGELFF.

The gene calls are TRBV13 and TRBJ2-5, with 10 bases matching TRBD2. The V and J ends lost 5 bases and 2 bases, in that order; junction bases with no gene match: 8. The CDR3 is 16 amino acids. Germline CDR1 PRHDT, CDR2 FYEKMQ (reference sequence). The CDR3 protein is CASSLNLAGVQETQYF. DNA of the CDR3: TGTGCCAGCAGCCTCAATCTAGCGGGGGTACAAGAGACCCAGTACTTC.

This sequence joins TRBV5-6 and TRBJ2-5; the D gene is possibly TRBD2 (6 bases). Germline CDR1 reads SGHDT; CDR2 reads YYEEEE. The length of the CDR3 is 19 residues. With 1 base removed from V and 1 base from J, the gap between germline ends came to 23 bases. The CDR3 reads CASSLRSREGLIIQETQYF. Written as DNA, the CDR3 is TGTGCCAGCAGCTTGAGGAGCAGGGAAGGACTAATTATCCAAGAGACCCAGTACTTC. The complete variable domain, with remaining parts taken from reference TRBV5-6 and TRBJ2-5, reads DAGVTQSPTHLIKTRGQQVTLRCSPKSGHDTVSWYQQALGQGPQFIFQYYEEEERQRGNFPDRFSGHQFPNYSSELNVNALLLGDSALYLCASSLRSREGLIIQETQYFGPGTRLLVL.

V gene TRBV7-2 combines with J gene TRBJ2-7, with 10 positions matching TRBD2. The CDR3 extends over 14 amino acids. Losses at the gene ends were 6 bases for V and 3 bases for J; bases not matched to a gene: 5. Per the germline V gene, CDR1 is SGHTA and CDR2 is FQGNSA. DNA for the CDR3: TGTGCCAGCAGGGGAGTAGCGGGGGGCTACGAGCAGTACTTC. The encoded protein is CASRGVAGGYEQYF.

The rearrangement joins TRBV9 to TRBJ2-3, with 8 bases lining up with TRBD1. V shed 0 bases, J shed 2 bases, and the junction held 5 bases outside the gene matches. Germline CDR1 and CDR2: SGDLS and YYNGEE. The CDR3 runs 16 residues. The CDR3 region has the DNA TGTGCCAGCAGCGTAGAAGGGACAGGAGACACAGATACGCAGTATTTT. The encoded protein is CASSVEGTGDTDTQYF.

The chain combines TRBV19 with TRBJ1-2, with 9 bases fitting TRBD1. CDR3 size: 14 residues. J was trimmed by 6 bases and V by 5 bases; bases with no gene match: 7. CDR1 LNHDA and CDR2 SQIVND come from the germline V gene (reference sequence). The DNA for the CDR3 is TGTGCCAGTAGTGTGGACAGGGGAAGGCATGGCTACACCTTC. It encodes CASSVDRGRHGYTF.

This chain joins TRBV25-1 and TRBJ1-1; D is undetermined. Trimming pared 4 bases from V and 10 bases from J, leaving 13 bases between. This CDR3 is built from 12 residues. Germline-derived CDR1 and CDR2 are MGHDK and SYGVNS. The CDR3 region has the DNA TGTGCCAGCAGTGGCTTGGCAGTTCGAGCTTTCTTT. The encoded protein is CASSGLAVRAFF.

V is TRBV6-2 or TRBV6-3 and J is TRBJ2-7, with no clear D. V lost 5 bases and J lost 0, with 5 bases in between. Per the germline V gene, CDR1 is MNHEY and CDR2 is SVGEGT. This CDR3 is built from 12 residues. CDR3 residues: CASSRVSYEQYF. The CDR3 region has the DNA TGTGCCAGCAGTCGCGTCTCCTACGAGCAGTACTTC.

The chain employs TRBV7-9 and TRBJ1-4; D is uncertain. The V end lost 2 bases, the J end lost 2 bases, and 3 bases lay between the germline ends. Germline-derived CDR1 and CDR2 are SEHNR and FQNEAQ (reference sequence). The CDR3 consists of 13 residues. The CDR3 nucleotides read TGTGCCAGCAGCTTAAGTACTAATGAAAAACTGTTTTTT. Its protein product is CASSLSTNEKLFF.

In this sample, this clonotype turned up once. The V gene is TRBV20-1, the J gene TRBJ2-1, with 10 nucleotides matching TRBD2. This CDR3 has 14 amino acids. The V and J ends lost 3 bases and 5 bases, in that order; junction bases with no gene match: 4. The germline V gene encodes CDR1 DFQATT and CDR2 SNEGSKA (reference sequence). The CDR3 region is CSASLAGVNNEQFF. The DNA for the CDR3 is TGCAGTGCTAGCCTAGCGGGGGTAAACAATGAGCAGTTCTTC.

This clonotype appeared a few times. The chain has TRBV28 and TRBJ2-3, with D uncertain. This CDR3 is built from 11 residues. Per germline, CDR1 MDHEN and CDR2 SYDVKM. Trimming shortened V by 4 bases and J by 6 bases, and 5 bases separated the two germline ends. The CDR3 protein is CASSSPDTQYF. The CDR3 DNA reads TGTGCCAGCAGTTCCCCGGATACGCAGTATTTT.

The chain couples TRBV30 to TRBJ1-2; 9 nucleotides agree with TRBD1. With 0 bases clipped from V and 7 bases from J, the junction kept 9 bases outside the gene matches. Germline CDR1 and CDR2: GTSNPN and SVGIG (reference sequence). The CDR3 length is 15 residues. CDR3 in DNA: TGTGCCTGGAGTGTACAGGTTGGGGACAGGGCTGGCTACACCTTC. This codes for CAWSVQVGDRAGYTF.

This chain uses TRBV2 with TRBJ2-3, with 7 bases aligning to TRBD2. Looked up from germline, CDR1 is SNHLY and CDR2 is FYNNEI. The CDR3 extends over 15 amino acids. J gave up 0 bases and V 8 bases, and 8 bases lay outside the gene matches. The CDR3 is CASGRAGTSTDTQYF. CDR3 nucleotide sequence: TGTGCCAGCGGACGAGCGGGAACTAGCACAGATACGCAGTATTTT.

The chain is built from TRBV28 and TRBJ1-1; D unclear. Looked up from germline, CDR1 is MDHEN and CDR2 is SYDVKM. The length of the CDR3 is 13 residues. V lost 2 bases and J lost 4, with 8 bases in between. The CDR3 bases are TGTGCCAGCAGTTTACGCTTGAGCACTGAAGCTTTCTTT. It is translated as CASSLRLSTEAFF. Based on the CDR3 plus reference TRBV28 and TRBJ1-1, the full variable domain is DVKVTQSSRYLVKRTGEKVFLECVQDMDHENMFWYRQDPGLGLRLIYFSYDVKMKEKGDIPEGYSVSREKKERFSLILESASTNQTSMYLCASSLRLSTEAFFGQGTRLTVV.

The chain combines TRBV12-3 or TRBV12-4 with TRBJ2-3, with D tentatively TRBD1 (7 bases). This CDR3 region has 15 residues. V was clipped by 8 bases and J by 2 bases, with 17 bases between them. The CDR3 nucleotides read TGTGCCAGCCACAGCGGCAGGGGGGACACAGATACGCAGTATTTT. Its translation: CASHSGRGDTDTQYF.

V and J are TRBV19 and TRBJ2-7; 9 bases line up with TRBD1. Germline loops: CDR1 LNHDA, CDR2 SQIVND (reference sequence). The ends lost 5 bases at V and 3 bases at J; junction bases unmatched: 5. The CDR3 contains 14 residues. The CDR3 coding sequence is TGTGCCAGTAGTCCGTGGGGACAGGGCTACGAGCAGTACTTC. Translating it yields CASSPWGQGYEQYF.

The chain joins TRBV7-2 to TRBJ2-1; TRBD2 agrees at 12 bases. The length of the CDR3 is 15 residues. V dropped 5 bases and J dropped 8; count of bases not matched to a gene: 7. Per germline, CDR1 SGHTA and CDR2 FQGNSA. This CDR3 reads CASSTLAGGPDEQFF. The CDR3 region has the DNA TGTGCCAGCAGCACCCTAGCGGGGGGGCCGGATGAGCAGTTCTTC. Together with reference TRBV7-2 and TRBJ2-1, the CDR3 gives the full variable domain: GAGVSQSPSNKVTEKGKDVELRCDPISGHTALYWYRQSLGQGLEFLIYFQGNSAPDKSGLPSDRFSAERTGGSVSTLTIQRTQQEDSAVYLCASSTLAGGPDEQFFGPGTRLTVL.

The rearrangement uses TRBV20-1 and TRBJ1-1; a weak D match, TRBD1 (5 bases). Trimming removed 2 bases at V and 6 bases at J, with 22 bases between. Germline V lookup: CDR1 DFQATT, CDR2 SNEGSKA (reference sequence). The CDR3 covers 16 residues. The CDR3 DNA follows: TGCAGTGCTAGAAGACGAGGGGATGGAGGGGCGGCTGAAGCTTTCTTT. Amino acids: CSARRRGDGGAAEAFF.

The J gene is TRBJ1-2, the V gene TRBV4-1; 7 nucleotides match TRBD1. The CDR3 loop spans 15 amino acids. Germline V lookup: CDR1 MGHRA, CDR2 YSYEKL. The junction had 3 bases not matched to a gene; V was cut back by 0 bases and J by 2 bases. The CDR3 sequence is CASSQDEGANYGYTF. The CDR3 DNA sequence: TGCGCCAGCAGCCAAGATGAGGGGGCGAACTATGGCTACACCTTC.

The V call is TRBV19, the J call TRBJ1-5; perhaps TRBD1 as D (6 bases). Trimming left V 3 bases short and J 3 bases short, with 15 bases between. CDR1 is LNHDA and CDR2 is SQIVND in the germline V gene (reference sequence). This CDR3 contains 16 residues. The CDR3 region is CASSMRDHRVNQPQHF. The CDR3 DNA follows: TGTGCCAGTAGTATGAGGGACCACAGGGTCAATCAGCCCCAGCATTTT.